This entry lists 11 T cell receptor beta chains sequenced from one sample in a study of blood T cell repertoires in COVID-19. Only in-frame clones appear in the TCRdb table, and some are missing; sequencing was by immunoSEQ multiplex PCR. Here the sample spans approximately 140,000 clones, about 83% being singletons. The specimen sequenced was peripheral blood. The receptors were sampled from a man in his forties or fifties with active or convalescent COVID-19.

This clone was seen only a few times. V and J are TRBV5-1 and TRBJ2-3; D unclear. Germline CDR1 reads SGHRS; CDR2 reads YFSETQ. CDR3 length: 14 residues. Trimming took 6 bases from V and 4 from J, leaving 15 bases between them. CDR3 in DNA: TGCGCCAGCACGAGAACGGGTGTCCCAGATACGCAGTATTTT. Translation: CASTRTGVPDTQYF.

A few counts support this clone. This chain joins TRBV10-3 and TRBJ1-5; possibly TRBD1 for D (6 bases). The V end was cut by 2 bases, the J end by 2 bases, with 10 bases between. CDR3 length equals 15 residues. Per the germline V gene, CDR1 is ENHRY and CDR2 is SYGVKD. In DNA, the CDR3 is TGTGCCATCAGTGAGGGGGCAGGGGGCAATCAGCCCCAGCATTTT. Translation gives CAISEGAGGNQPQHF.

The chain joins TRBV6-5 to TRBJ2-1; 8 bases map to TRBD1. The CDR3 is 14 residues long. Per germline, CDR1 MNHEY and CDR2 SVGAGI. V shed 4 bases and J 5 bases; nucleotides not matched to a gene: 4. Written as DNA, the CDR3 is TGTGCCAGCAGTTGGACAGGGATAGACAATGAGCAGTTCTTC. Translating it yields CASSWTGIDNEQFF.

The chain links TRBV29-1 to TRBJ2-1, with D possibly TRBD1 on 6 matching bases. The V gene's germline CDR1 is SQVTM and CDR2 ANQGSEA. Trimming took off 2 bases at V and 15 bases at J, with 11 bases between the two ends. The CDR3 runs 10 residues. CDR3 residues: CSVESGVPFF. CDR3 in DNA: TGCAGCGTTGAATCAGGGGTCCCGTTCTTC.

The gene calls are TRBV15 and TRBJ2-7, with TRBD1 matching 7 bases. The CDR3 is 15 amino acids. The germline CDR1 and CDR2 sequences are LNHNV and YYDKDF (reference sequence). The V and J ends lost 4 bases and 0 bases, in that order; junction bases with no gene match: 6. The CDR3 sequence is CATSTRQGPSYEQYF. In DNA, the CDR3 is TGTGCCACCAGCACTAGACAGGGACCCTCCTACGAGCAGTACTTC.

The V call is TRBV2, the J call TRBJ2-5; 8 bases agree with TRBD2. The germline CDR1 and CDR2 sequences are SNHLY and FYNNEI. This CDR3 spans 16 amino acids. Germline trimming cut 4 bases from V and 4 bases from J; bases unmatched to any gene: 11. The CDR3 region is CASSVGRGGRGETQYF. In DNA form, the CDR3 reads TGTGCCAGCAGTGTTGGCCGGGGGGGGAGAGGAGAGACCCAGTACTTC.

V gene TRBV7-2 combines with J gene TRBJ1-3; perhaps TRBD1 as D (6 bases). The germline gives CDR1 SGHTA, CDR2 FQGNSA. This CDR3 spans 17 amino acids. V was cut by 0 bases and J by 5 bases, with 17 bases left in between. The DNA of the CDR3 is TGTGCCAGCAGCTTAGCGATAGGGGGACAACCCAGAAACACCATATATTTT. Amino acid sequence: CASSLAIGGQPRNTIYF.

This clone has a single count. The chain links TRBV6-5 to TRBJ1-4; possibly TRBD1 for D (5 bases). The CDR3 has 15 residues. V lost 0 bases and J lost 12, with 17 bases in between. In germline, CDR1 is MNHEY, CDR2 SVGAGI. CDR3 loop: CASSYSITRDLELFF. The CDR3 DNA follows: TGTGCCAGCAGTTACTCGATAACCAGGGATCTGGAACTGTTTTTT.

The V call is TRBV6-5, the J call TRBJ2-3, with no clear D. The CDR3 length is 16 residues. Germline CDR1 reads MNHEY; CDR2 reads SVGAGI. V shed 4 bases and J shed 1 base, with 15 bases lying between them. The CDR3 reads CASSFSPSAGTDTQYF. The CDR3 DNA sequence: TGTGCCAGCAGTTTCTCCCCCTCCGCGGGCACAGATACGCAGTATTTT.

CDR3 sequence: CASSLDSGPGELFF. In DNA form, the CDR3 reads TGCGCCAGCAGCTTGGACTCAGGGCCCGGGGAGCTGTTTTTT. This chain connects TRBV5-1 to TRBJ2-2; the D gene is possibly TRBD1 (5 bases). V was trimmed by 0 bases and J by 6 bases, leaving 9 bases between them. Per the germline V gene, CDR1 is SGHRS and CDR2 is YFSETQ. This CDR3 contains 14 residues. Together with reference TRBV5-1 and TRBJ2-2, the CDR3 gives the full variable domain: KAGVTQTPRYLIKTRGQQVTLSCSPISGHRSVSWYQQTPGQGLQFLFEYFSETQRNKGNFPGRFSGRQFSNSRSEMNVSTLELGDSALYLCASSLDSGPGELFFGEGSRLTVL.

The table lists this clone with a count of one. The chain combines TRBV6-6 with TRBJ2-5; perhaps TRBD1 as D (5 bases). Germline V CDR1 and CDR2: MNHNY, SVGAGI (reference sequence). The CDR3 totals 15 residues. Trimming removed 6 bases at V and 4 bases at J, with 18 bases between. CDR3 bases: TGTGCCAGCAGCCAATTTAGCAGGGATGGAGAGACCCAGTACTTC. This gives the protein CASSQFSRDGETQYF.